This entry is about one T cell receptor (beta chain). Its antigen target is currently unknown. No base quality values were provided; no much bigger clone lies one nucleotide off. Sequenced on an Illumina HiSeq 1500. TCRdb cleaned the public reads at Q25 with fastp, built clones with MiXCR and kept in-frame beta chains. Merged by CDR3 protein, the rows form single entries marked with the most common genes and DNA. Within this sample are just over 150,000 distinct CDR3 sequences, with less than 25% of them counted one time only. The ten largest clones represent about 10% of the sample. This sample is drawn from a study of T cell repertoires in cytomegalovirus infection (dated by TCRdb to between 2018 and 2020). Regarding the complete study: The HLA type of each donor mattered for the analysis, because public TCR beta signatures pointed to carriage of CMV infection along with the matching HLA type.

The germline V gene provides CDR1 SNHLY and CDR2 FYNNEI. There are 15 amino acids in the CDR3, from cysteine to phenylalanine inclusive. The DNA shown is the 45-base CDR3, in frame from base 1. Trimming removed 7 bases from V and 1 base from J; the gene matches leave 6 bases unexplained. What the research found in general, with its limitations: The ex vivo response was dominated by HLA-C-restricted CMV-specific TCR beta clonotypes, which also provided the single most frequent clonotype in two of eight donors. In both this cohort and an independent cohort of some 380 donors, the cumulative frequency of public TCR beta family members distinguished carriers of CMV infection plus the relevant HLA type.

This clonotype was sampled from a human donor in good health (CMV status not recorded). Some clones in this sample may be carry-over from other donors' samples. This chain is built from TRBV2 and TRBJ2-5; the central 10 bases match TRBD1. Material for sequencing was PBMCs. The DNA sequence is as follows: TGTGCCAGCACCAGACAGGGGGCGGGCCAAGAGACCCAGTACTTC. Its protein is CASTRQGAGQETQYF.